Described below is a single T cell receptor (delta chain) sequence and its context. The target of this receptor is not known. Base-call qualities are not available, and no considerably larger clone is one nucleotide away. Library prep was done by RT-PCR. To generate TCR cDNA, RNA from PBMC was reverse transcribed using SuperScript II together with primers specific for the gamma chain and the delta chain. cDNA was purified with AMPure XP beads, amplified, and indexed with Illumina adapters using the Nextera XT Index Kit. gammadelta TCR libraries were sequenced on an Illumina MiSeq with a V2 300-cycle kit. Per the source publication's procedure: Using MiXCR v2.1.12, CDR3 sequences were assembled, and reads were mapped onto D, J and V genes obtained from GenBank. VDJtools v1.2.1 was used to carry out repertoire analyses of the CDR3 clonotypes. The public reads were reprocessed by TCRdb using CATT, and rows of matching DNA were later combined. Here the V and J calls rest on TCRdb's processing, not on the authors' analysis. The sample table records about 1,500 delta-chain clones; 30% to 35% of these occur just once. The top ten clonotypes cover 7% to 10% of the sample.

This sample stems from a study of delta chains in infants with herpesvirus infections (dated by TCRdb to about 2023). With respect to the entire study: To characterize gammadelta T cell responses to primary cytomegalovirus (CMV) infection, researchers prospectively followed a birth cohort of Ugandan infants starting at birth. The study searched for a public fetal Vdelta1/Vgamma8 gammadelta TCR clonotype in infants who acquired CMV infection after birth. gammadelta TCRs were sequenced from PBMC obtained from approximately 18 CMV-infected infants (one congenitally infected) and eight or nine CMV-uninfected infants for whom sufficient sample was available. Infant blood samples were grouped into approximate age categories of 1.5, 4, 8 and 12 months. Belgian fetal and cord blood gammadelta TCR data that had been published previously were included solely for comparison and were not produced in this cohort.

Reading the germline V gene gives CDR1 TSWWSYY and CDR2 QGS. The CDR3 sequence holds 23 residues, the cysteine and phenylalanine included. The DNA shown is the 69-base CDR3, in frame from base 1. Clipping removes 5 bases from V and 1 base from J, with 21 as the unmatched junction base count. General study outcomes and caveats: Of more than 15 CMV-infected infants, several carried the public Vdelta1 clonotype: the congenitally infected infant plus three who were infected postnatally before 120 days of age. The authors acknowledged a small sample size and a lack of race- or environment-matched controls, because almost all Ugandans acquire CMV before adulthood. The public clonotype was detected only at the first time point after infection and was not found in uninfected infants or in infants infected after 120 days. The frequency of the public clonotype among Vdelta1 cells appeared to be inversely correlated with age at infection and fell quickly, apparently not lasting beyond around two months. The public clonotype might still be present below the detection limit in CMV-uninfected infants.

Infants were enrolled after their mothers, pregnant women receiving prenatal care in Kampala, Uganda, were recruited, and documentation of maternal HIV status was required. Home visits to families took place weekly, and collection of infant clinical information, oral swabs and peripheral blood began at 6 weeks of age and was repeated every 4 months after that. Blood was drawn into heparin tubes, and PBMC were isolated via Ficoll-Paque density gradient centrifugation and then cryopreserved. The V gene is TRDV1 and the J gene is TRDJ3; 9 bases in between match TRDD2. The sequences come from peripheral blood, collected at time point 1 of longitudinal follow-up. This sequence originates from a human donor who was a Ugandan infant, either HIV-exposed or HIV-unexposed (not recorded which). The DNA reads as follows: TGTGCTCTTGGGCTAAGAAGGCCTTCCTACGGTACTGGACCTTCCTGGGACACCCGACAGATGTTTTTC. Its protein product is CALGLRRPSYGTGPSWDTRQMFF.